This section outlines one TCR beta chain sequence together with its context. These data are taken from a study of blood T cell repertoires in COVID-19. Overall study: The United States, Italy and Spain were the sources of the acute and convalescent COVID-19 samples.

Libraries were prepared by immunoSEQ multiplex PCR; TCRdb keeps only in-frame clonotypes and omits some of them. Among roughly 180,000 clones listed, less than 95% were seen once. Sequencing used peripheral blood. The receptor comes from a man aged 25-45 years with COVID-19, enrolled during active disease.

This chain's CDR3 is CAWIFSFGAFF. DNA for the CDR3: TGTGCCTGGATCTTTAGCTTCGGAGCTTTCTTT. The chain uses TRBV30 and TRBJ1-1; D not certain. The CDR3 is 11 residues long. Germline assignment: CDR1 GTSNPN and CDR2 SVGIG (reference sequence). With 4 bases removed from V and 10 bases from J, the gap between germline ends came to 13 bases.